What follows are 18 T cell receptor beta chains derived from one specimen sequenced in a study of cytomegalovirus exposure and HLA in healthy donors. Repertoires were generated with immunoSEQ multiplex PCR, while TCRdb's copy carries only in-frame clones and drops some. In the table there are some 310,000 clones, 88% of which are singletons. Sequencing input: PBMCs. The receptors come from a man aged 25-40 years in good health and CMV-seronegative.

The V gene is TRBV6-1, the J gene TRBJ2-3; 8 bases are shared with TRBD2. CDR1 and CDR2 (germline): MNHNS, SASEGT. The J segment lost 3 bases and the V segment lost 4 bases, leaving 12 bases of the junction unmatched. The CDR3 sequence is 17 residues long. The CDR3, as DNA: TGTGCCAGCAGTGCACGCGAAGGTAGCGGGGCGACAGATACGCAGTATTTT. It codes for CASSAREGSGATDTQYF.

The J gene is TRBJ1-4, the V gene TRBV2; possibly TRBD1 for D (6 bases). V was shortened by 3 bases and J by 4 bases, with 12 bases between the two germline ends. The CDR3 has 15 residues. Germline-derived CDR1 and CDR2 are SNHLY and FYNNEI. In DNA, the CDR3 is TGTGCCAGCAGTGACCAGGGGTCGAGTAATGAAAAACTGTTTTTT. It translates to CASSDQGSSNEKLFF.

This sequence joins TRBV7-2 and TRBJ1-1; no definite D call. Germline loops: CDR1 SGHTA, CDR2 FQGNSA. The CDR3 sequence is 13 residues long. Deletions cut 2 bases from V and 1 base from J, with 5 bases between. The CDR3, as DNA: TGTGCCAGCAGCTTACATAGGAACACTGAAGCTTTCTTT. It specifies CASSLHRNTEAFF.

This rearrangement joins TRBV2 to TRBJ2-5; 16 bases agree with TRBD2. The CDR3 contains 16 residues. Germline V gives CDR1 SNHLY, CDR2 FYNNEI. V trimming: 3 bases; J trimming: 9 bases; junction bases outside the gene matches: 7. The CDR3 DNA reads as TGTGCCAGCAGTGACGGGACTAGCGGGGGGGGTGTGTCCCAGTACTTC. Its translation is CASSDGTSGGGVSQYF.

This clone was observed a single time. The rearrangement links TRBV10-1 to TRBJ1-6; D unresolved. The CDR3 has 17 residues. Looked up from germline, CDR1 is WNHNN and CDR2 is SYGVQD (reference sequence). Between the trimmed V and J ends, which lost 7 bases and 0 bases, there was a span of 16 bases. CDR3 in amino acids: CASIAVRESSYNSPLHF. In DNA form, the CDR3 reads TGCGCCAGCATCGCTGTTCGGGAGAGCTCCTATAATTCACCCCTCCACTTT.

The chain is built from TRBV2 and TRBJ2-5; possibly TRBD1 for D (6 bases). Trimming cost V 5 bases and J 9 bases, with 19 bases left between them. CDR3 length: 14 amino acids. Germline CDR1 and CDR2: SNHLY and FYNNEI. Written as DNA, the CDR3 is TGTGCCAGCAGTTGGCTTTTAGGGGGTGGGGCCCAGTACTTC. Amino acids: CASSWLLGGGAQYF.

V gene TRBV4-1 combines with J gene TRBJ2-4; TRBD2 matches at 8 bases. J gave up 0 bases and V 1 base, and 5 bases lay outside the gene matches. CDR1 and CDR2 from the germline V gene are MGHRA and YSYEKL. The CDR3 is 17 residues long. Here the CDR3 reads CASSQGRGGLAKNIQYF. CDR3 nucleotides: TGCGCCAGCAGCCAAGGACGCGGGGGGTTAGCCAAAAACATTCAGTACTTC.

This chain uses TRBV18 with TRBJ1-2; 9 bases fit TRBD1. The J segment lost 5 bases and the V segment lost 4 bases, leaving 5 bases of the junction unmatched. Germline values: CDR1 KGHSH, CDR2 LQKENI. The CDR3 spans 14 residues. The CDR3 DNA follows: TGTGCCAGCTCACGGGACAGGGAGTCGTATGGCTACACCTTC. As protein: CASSRDRESYGYTF.

This clone appeared once. V gene TRBV6-5 combines with J gene TRBJ1-2; D is unclear. CDR1 and CDR2 from the germline V gene are MNHEY and SVGAGI. V gave up 3 bases and J gave up 4 bases, with 9 bases separating them. The CDR3 has 13 residues. The CDR3 sequence: CASSYTPSYGYTF. In nucleotides, the CDR3 is TGTGCCAGCAGTTATACACCAAGCTATGGCTACACCTTC.

V is TRBV6-4 and J is TRBJ1-2, with D uncertain. CDR1 is MRHNA, CDR2 SNTAGT, per germline. CDR3 length equals 13 residues. Trimming removed 5 bases from V and 2 bases from J, with 9 bases in between. CDR3 DNA: TGTGCCAGCAGTCCGACACTGAACTATGGCTACACCTTC. This codes for CASSPTLNYGYTF.

This sequence joins TRBV7-9 and TRBJ1-5; D might be TRBD1 (6 bases). Per germline, CDR1 SEHNR and CDR2 FQNEAQ (reference sequence). The V end lost 5 bases, the J end lost 2 bases, and 19 bases lay between the germline ends. The CDR3 runs 17 residues. The DNA for the CDR3 is TGTGCCAGCAGCCCTGGACAGAGCAAGTGGGGCAATCAGCCCCAGCATTTT. Residues: CASSPGQSKWGNQPQHF. Filled out from reference TRBV7-9 and TRBJ1-5, the complete variable domain reads DTGVSQNPRHKITKRGQNVTFRCDPISEHNRLYWYRQTLGQGPEFLTYFQNEAQLEKSRLLSDRFSAERPKGSFSTLEIQRTEQGDSAMYLCASSPGQSKWGNQPQHFGDGTRLSIL.

This clone was picked up a small number of times. V gene TRBV30 combines with J gene TRBJ1-6, with a weak D call TRBD1 (6 bases). CDR3 length equals 13 residues. Trimming removed 2 bases from V and 8 bases from J, with 10 bases in between. Per the germline V gene, CDR1 is GTSNPN and CDR2 is SVGIG (reference sequence). The CDR3 sequence: CAWSLQGHSPLHF. DNA for the CDR3: TGTGCCTGGAGTCTTCAGGGGCATTCACCCCTCCACTTT.

This rearrangement joins TRBV7-8 to TRBJ2-7; TRBD1 aligns across 9 bases. Germline V gene sequence: CDR1 SGHVS, CDR2 FQNEAQ. Trimming at V came to 5 bases and at J to 2 bases, leaving 7 bases not matched to a gene. This CDR3 region has 15 residues. This CDR3 reads CASSQHRDRAYEQYF. The CDR3 bases are TGTGCCAGCAGCCAACACCGGGACAGGGCCTACGAGCAGTACTTC.

This sequence joins TRBV6-1 and TRBJ2-7; 7 positions match TRBD2. CDR1 and CDR2 (germline): MNHNS, SASEGT. With V trimmed by 4 bases and J by 4 bases, 4 bases remained unmatched. The CDR3 is 13 residues long. The CDR3 region is CASSGGGRYEQYF. CDR3 in DNA: TGTGCCAGCAGTGGGGGGGGTCGTTACGAGCAGTACTTC.

This rearrangement joins TRBV6-5 to TRBJ2-1; 8 bases match TRBD1. Germline loops: CDR1 MNHEY, CDR2 SVGAGI. This CDR3 comprises 14 residues. The V segment lost 6 bases and the J segment 5 bases; nucleotides outside the gene matches: 6. The CDR3, as DNA: TGTGCCAGCAGCCGGACAGGGATGAACAATGAGCAGTTCTTC. Amino acids: CASSRTGMNNEQFF.

The chain uses TRBV2 and TRBJ1-1; D remains unclear. V was shortened by 1 base and J by 5 bases, with 14 bases between the two germline ends. This CDR3 is built from 15 residues. Germline CDR1 is SNHLY and CDR2 is FYNNEI. Written as DNA, the CDR3 is TGTGCCAGCAGTGAAGATTTTAACGGTCGAACTGAAGCTTTCTTT. Its translation is CASSEDFNGRTEAFF.

The chain joins TRBV4-1 to TRBJ1-1; D is uncertain. The CDR3 consists of 13 residues. Looked up from germline, CDR1 is MGHRA and CDR2 is YSYEKL. Trimming pared 0 bases from V and 8 bases from J, leaving 10 bases between. The CDR3 spells CASSQERNREAFF. The CDR3, as DNA: TGCGCCAGCAGCCAAGAGCGGAATAGAGAAGCTTTCTTT.

The chain couples TRBV29-1 to TRBJ2-7; 8 bases line up with TRBD1. The CDR3 extends over 12 amino acids. The V gene's germline CDR1 is SQVTM and CDR2 ANQGSEA. Losses at the gene ends were 7 bases for V and 2 bases for J; bases not matched to a gene: 4. The chain's CDR3 is CSAGQGAYEQYF. The CDR3 region has the DNA TGCAGCGCTGGACAGGGAGCCTACGAGCAGTACTTC.